These 20 T cell receptor beta chains were all obtained from the same sample, sequenced in a study of blood T cell repertoires in COVID-19. Some clones are missing from TCRdb's copy, which holds only in-frame ones; the method was immunoSEQ multiplex PCR. This sample has over 120,000 clones, with just under 90% found just once. Sequencing was done on a sample of peripheral blood. The receptors here all came from a woman aged 45-65 years with active or convalescent COVID-19.

In DNA, the CDR3 is TGTGCCTGGAGTGTGAGTACAGGGCCCTCCTACGAGCAGTACTTC. This encodes CAWSVSTGPSYEQYF. This chain links TRBV30 with TRBJ2-7; D possibly corresponds to TRBD1 (6 bases). The CDR3 length is 15 residues. Trimming removed 0 bases from V and 0 bases from J, with 12 bases in between. The germline V gene has CDR1 GTSNPN and CDR2 SVGIG (reference sequence).

V and J are TRBV30 and TRBJ2-3, with a weak D call TRBD2 (6 bases). This CDR3 has 14 residues. The V and J ends lost 8 bases and 1 base respectively, with 16 bases between them. Germline CDR1 GTSNPN, CDR2 SVGIG (reference sequence). In nucleotides, the CDR3 is TGTGCCGGACGACCGGGACTCGGCACAGATACGCAGTATTTT. Its translation is CAGRPGLGTDTQYF.

The rearrangement uses TRBV18 and TRBJ2-5, with D perhaps TRBD2 (5 bases). This CDR3 contains 16 residues. Looked up from germline, CDR1 is KGHSH and CDR2 is LQKENI. The V end lost 6 bases, the J end lost 5 bases, and 22 bases lay between the germline ends. CDR3 DNA: TGTGCCAGCTCGTATCTAGCCCCCGGGGTTTCTGAGACCCAGTACTTC. This translates into CASSYLAPGVSETQYF.

This clone was found a few times. Its ends do not fully match the called genes, so a read error is possible. The chain employs TRBV7-7 and TRBJ2-7; 7 positions agree with TRBD1. Per germline, CDR1 SSHAT and CDR2 FNYEAQ (reference sequence). The CDR3 runs to 15 residues. This CDR3 is CASSLVPGGSYEQYF. The CDR3 nucleotides read TGTGCTAGCAGCTTAGTTCCAGGGGGCTCCTACGAGCAGTACTTC.

The V and J genes are TRBV28 and TRBJ1-5; 8 nucleotides agree with TRBD1. The CDR3 contains 16 residues. V lost 4 bases to trimming and J lost 6 bases; unmatched junction nucleotides: 11. Germline assignment: CDR1 MDHEN and CDR2 SYDVKM. CDR3 coding DNA: TGTGCCAGCAGTTCCCCCCCAGGGGGCCTCTTTCAGCCCCAGCATTTT. Its translation is CASSSPPGGLFQPQHF.

This chain uses TRBV7-8 with TRBJ2-5, with unresolved D. Trimming cost V 5 bases and J 3 bases, with 10 bases left between them. The CDR3 has 13 amino acids. Germline V gene lookup returns CDR1 SGHVS and CDR2 FQNEAQ. The CDR3 nucleotides are TGTGCCAGCAGCCCAGCGTACAAAGAGACCCAGTACTTC. Protein sequence: CASSPAYKETQYF.

A word on this clone: Within the sample, other DNA sequences also encode this same CDR3. The V gene is TRBV7-3, the J gene TRBJ2-2; tentative D call: TRBD1 (6 bases). V was clipped by 0 bases and J by 2 bases, with 7 bases between them. Looked up from germline, CDR1 is SGHTA and CDR2 is FQGTGA. This CDR3 is built from 15 residues. The DNA for the CDR3 is TGTGCCAGCAGCTTAACTGGGGGCAACACCGGGGAGCTGTTTTTT. Residues: CASSLTGGNTGELFF.

The chain links TRBV10-3 to TRBJ1-2, with TRBD1 matching over 10 bases. V lost 3 bases, J lost 2 bases, and 6 bases stayed unmatched. This CDR3 is 16 amino acids long. CDR1 and CDR2 from the germline V gene are ENHRY and SYGVKD. For the CDR3, the DNA is TGTGCCATCAGTGACCTGCCGGGACAGGGGAACTATGGCTACACCTTC. Encoded protein: CAISDLPGQGNYGYTF.

The J gene is TRBJ2-7, the V gene TRBV7-2; 8 bases align to TRBD2. The CDR3 extends over 15 amino acids. CDR1 and CDR2 from the germline V gene are SGHTA and FQGNSA. V lost 4 bases and J lost 0; bases outside the gene matches: 5. The CDR3 DNA reads TGTGCCAGCAGCTCGGGACTAGGCAACTCCTACGAGCAGTACTTC. It is translated as CASSSGLGNSYEQYF.

V gene TRBV5-1 combines with J gene TRBJ2-3, with TRBD2 identical over 8 bases. The germline V gene has CDR1 SGHRS and CDR2 YFSETQ. Germline trimming cut 4 bases from V and 0 bases from J; bases unmatched to any gene: 4. This CDR3 region has 15 residues. CDR3 coding DNA: TGCGCCAGCAGCAGCGGGGGACCCAGCACAGATACGCAGTATTTT. Amino acids: CASSSGGPSTDTQYF.

The chain links TRBV4-3 to TRBJ1-2; TRBD1 matches 12 bases. J was trimmed by 4 bases and V by 3 bases; bases with no gene match: 6. The CDR3 length is 16 residues. Germline lookup yields CDR1 LGHNA and CDR2 YSLEER. For the CDR3, the DNA is TGCGCCAGCAGCCACCCCGGGACAGGGGGCCGCTATGGCTACACCTTC. Protein product: CASSHPGTGGRYGYTF.

The genes are TRBV19 and TRBJ2-7; 7 bases match TRBD1. V gave up 4 bases and J gave up 13 bases; unmatched junction bases: 13. Per germline, CDR1 LNHDA and CDR2 SQIVND (reference sequence). This CDR3 comprises 13 residues. The chain's CDR3 is CASSTTGTGEPYF. CDR3 nucleotide sequence: TGTGCCAGTAGTACCACGGGAACAGGGGAACCTTACTTC.

Here the CDR3 reads CASHRGVANTGELFF. Here the CDR3 DNA reads TGTGCCAGCCATCGGGGGGTTGCGAACACCGGGGAGCTGTTTTTT. V and J are TRBV18 and TRBJ2-2; 7 positions match TRBD2. J was trimmed by 0 bases and V by 8 bases; bases with no gene match: 6. The CDR3 covers 15 residues. The germline V gene has CDR1 KGHSH and CDR2 LQKENI. The entire variable domain, with the rest obtained from reference TRBV18 and TRBJ2-2, is as follows: NAGVMQNPRHLVRRRGQEARLRCSPMKGHSHVYWYRQLPEEGLKFMVYLQKENIIDESGMPKERFSAEFPKEGPSILRIQQVVRGDSAAYFCASHRGVANTGELFFGEGSRLTVL.

The chain links TRBV2 to TRBJ2-1; the match to TRBD1 covers 7 bases. Germline V gene sequence: CDR1 SNHLY, CDR2 FYNNEI. The V segment lost 5 bases and the J segment 7 bases; nucleotides outside the gene matches: 11. This CDR3 contains 15 residues. CDR3 in amino acids: CASSTGALPWNEQFF. The CDR3 nucleotides are TGTGCCAGCAGTACAGGGGCGCTCCCATGGAATGAGCAGTTCTTC.

J is TRBJ2-7 and V is TRBV7-9; D is possibly TRBD1 (5 bases). CDR1 and CDR2 from the germline V gene are SEHNR and FQNEAQ (reference sequence). The CDR3 has 17 amino acids. Trimming stripped 0 bases from V and 3 bases from J, with 18 bases between. As DNA, the CDR3 is TGTGCCAGCAGCTTAGCCCACGTAGGAGTAGGGGTCTACGAGCAGTACTTC. It yields the protein CASSLAHVGVGVYEQYF.

The chain links TRBV27 to TRBJ1-5, with D possibly being TRBD1 (6 bases). The CDR3 totals 15 residues. The germline V gene encodes CDR1 MNHEY and CDR2 SMNVEV (reference sequence). The V end lost 2 bases, the J end lost 3 bases, and 11 bases lay between the germline ends. The CDR3 spells CASSLQGQYNQPQHF. The CDR3 coding sequence is TGTGCCAGCAGTTTACAGGGACAATACAATCAGCCCCAGCATTTT.

This clone has just a few counts. At one boundary the junction diverges from the germline segment, which might be a read error. This chain connects TRBV6-2 or TRBV6-3 to TRBJ2-1; 7 bases align to TRBD2. The CDR3 length is 13 residues. The germline gives CDR1 MNHEY, CDR2 SVGEGT. The CDR3 is CATSREGRNEQFF. DNA of the CDR3: TGTGCCACCAGTAGGGAGGGTCGCAATGAGCAGTTCTTC.

The chain combines TRBV2 with TRBJ2-7, with 8 bases aligning to TRBD1. This CDR3 is 14 amino acids long. CDR1 and CDR2 from the germline V gene are SNHLY and FYNNEI. Germline trimming cut 7 bases from V and 2 bases from J; bases unmatched to any gene: 7. The CDR3 region is CASTQLGQAYEQYF. CDR3 in DNA: TGTGCCAGCACGCAGCTGGGACAGGCCTACGAGCAGTACTTC.

For this clone: A read error may produce the germline difference seen at one junction end. The V call is TRBV28, the J call TRBJ1-2; 9 bases match TRBD1. Germline values: CDR1 MDHEN, CDR2 SYDVKM. The CDR3 has 15 residues. The CDR3 protein is CASRLSGQGGYGYTF. CDR3 DNA sequence: TGTGCCAGCAGATTATCGGGACAGGGAGGGTATGGCTACACCTTC.

The chain recombines TRBV7-9 with TRBJ1-4; 7 bases are a match to TRBD1. Germline loops: CDR1 SEHNR, CDR2 FQNEAQ (reference sequence). The CDR3 contains 14 residues. Germline trimming cut 8 bases from V and 7 bases from J; bases unmatched to any gene: 10. CDR3 in amino acids: CASGTDRVSEKLFF. The CDR3 DNA sequence: TGTGCCAGCGGAACCGACAGGGTATCTGAAAAACTGTTTTTT.